Sequencing of this T cell receptor beta chain was carried out in a study of blood T cell repertoires in COVID-19. Profiled with immunoSEQ multiplex PCR; TCRdb holds only in-frame clones, not every one. The sample includes 210,000 or so clones, more than 70% of them seen just once. The specimen sequenced was peripheral blood. This TCR derives from a man aged 50 to 60 with active or convalescent COVID-19.

As DNA, the CDR3 is TGTGCCAGCGGGTCGACAGGGGCGAACACTGAAGCTTTCTTT. It yields the protein CASGSTGANTEAFF. V and J are TRBV27 and TRBJ1-1, with TRBD1 identical over 8 bases. The V gene end was trimmed by 8 bases and the J gene end by 1 base; junction bases not matched to a gene: 6. The CDR3 runs 14 residues. Germline V gives CDR1 MNHEY, CDR2 SMNVEV (reference sequence).